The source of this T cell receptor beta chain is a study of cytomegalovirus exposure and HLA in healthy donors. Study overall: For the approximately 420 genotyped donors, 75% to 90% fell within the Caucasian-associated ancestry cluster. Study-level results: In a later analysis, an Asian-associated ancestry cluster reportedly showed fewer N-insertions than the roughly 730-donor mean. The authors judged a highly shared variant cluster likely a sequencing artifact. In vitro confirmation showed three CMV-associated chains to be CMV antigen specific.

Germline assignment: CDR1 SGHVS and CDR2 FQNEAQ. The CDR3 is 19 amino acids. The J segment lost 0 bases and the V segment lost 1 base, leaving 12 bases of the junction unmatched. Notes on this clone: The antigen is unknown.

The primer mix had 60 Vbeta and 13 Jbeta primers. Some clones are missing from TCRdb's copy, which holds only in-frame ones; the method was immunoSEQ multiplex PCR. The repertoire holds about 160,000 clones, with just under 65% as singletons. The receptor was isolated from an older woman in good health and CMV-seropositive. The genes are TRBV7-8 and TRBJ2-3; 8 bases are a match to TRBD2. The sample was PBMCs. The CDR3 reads CASSLVPSGRLASTDTQYF. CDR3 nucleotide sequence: TGTGCCAGCAGCTTAGTCCCTAGCGGGCGCCTTGCTAGCACAGATACGCAGTATTTT.